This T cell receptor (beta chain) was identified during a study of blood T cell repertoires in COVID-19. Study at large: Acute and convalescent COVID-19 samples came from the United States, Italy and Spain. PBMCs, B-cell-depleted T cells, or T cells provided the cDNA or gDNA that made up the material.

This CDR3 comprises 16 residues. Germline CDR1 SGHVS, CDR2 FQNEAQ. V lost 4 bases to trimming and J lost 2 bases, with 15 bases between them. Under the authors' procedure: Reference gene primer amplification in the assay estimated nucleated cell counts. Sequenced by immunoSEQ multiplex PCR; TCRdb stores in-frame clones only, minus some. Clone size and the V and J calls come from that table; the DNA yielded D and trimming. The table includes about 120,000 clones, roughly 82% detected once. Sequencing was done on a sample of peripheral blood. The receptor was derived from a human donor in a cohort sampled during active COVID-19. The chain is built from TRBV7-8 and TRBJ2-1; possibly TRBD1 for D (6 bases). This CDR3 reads CASSSYRVGTYNEQFF. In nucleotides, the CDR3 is TGTGCCAGCAGCTCTTACAGGGTAGGGACCTACAATGAGCAGTTCTTC. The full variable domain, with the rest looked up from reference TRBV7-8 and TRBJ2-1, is GAGVSQSPRYKVAKRGQDVALRCDPISGHVSLFWYQQALGQGPEFLTYFQNEAQLDKSGLPSDRFFAERPEGSVSTLKIQRTQQEDSAVYLCASSSYRVGTYNEQFFGPGTRLTVL.